This entry concerns a single TCR beta chain. The antigen remains unidentified. The time point here: pretreatment peripheral blood. Each individual provided 1 to 8 samples (taken pretreatment and on-treatment). V gave up 5 bases and J gave up 3 bases, with 17 bases separating them. Per the germline V gene, CDR1 is LNHDA and CDR2 is SQIVND (reference sequence). The length of the CDR3 is 16 residues. These data come from a study of PD-L1 blockade in urothelial cancer. At the level of the study: Patients commenced atezolizumab around 2014, and it was given at 1,200 mg intravenously every 3 weeks. The median number of T cells present in blood samples was under 150,000. Study conclusions and caveats: Enhanced expansion of tumor-associated blood clones at 3 weeks characterized durable-benefit patients.

The table came from immunoSEQ multiplex PCR; TCRdb's copy has only in-frame clones and leaves some out. Here the sample spans 30,000 to 50,000 clones, roughly nine tenths being singletons. The receptor's source is a woman in her sixties with urothelial cancer. The rearrangement uses TRBV19 and TRBJ1-5, with D unclear. Here the sequenced sample was PBMCs, taken around atezolizumab (anti-PD-L1) treatment. The CDR3 region is CASSSPLRQANQPQHF. The CDR3 DNA follows: TGTGCCAGTAGTTCCCCCCTTCGGCAGGCCAATCAGCCCCAGCATTTT. Full variable domain (remainder filled in from reference TRBV19 and TRBJ1-5): DGGITQSPKYLFRKEGQNVTLSCEQNLNHDAMYWYRQDPGQGLRLIYYSQIVNDFQKGDIAEGYSVSREKKESFPLTVTSAQKNPTAFYLCASSSPLRQANQPQHFGDGTRLSIL.